This passage covers 15 T cell receptor beta chains from one sample sequenced in a study of technical replicates of blood from a handful of donors. Libraries were prepared by immunoSEQ multiplex PCR; TCRdb keeps only in-frame clonotypes and omits some of them. The sample has fewer than 70,000 clones, approximately 86% seen once; the top ten hold 5.6%. What was sequenced was PBMCs. Receptors were obtained from a human donor in good health. Some clones in this sample may be carry-over from other donors' samples.

This chain links TRBV7-9 with TRBJ1-5, with no clear D. CDR3 length equals 14 residues. The V and J ends lost 5 bases and 6 bases respectively, with 14 bases between them. CDR1 is SEHNR and CDR2 is FQNEAQ in the germline V gene (reference sequence). The CDR3 DNA reads TGTGCCAGCAGCAGTTCCAATTCAGGTCAGCCCCAGCATTTT. Amino acids: CASSSSNSGQPQHF.

This rearrangement joins TRBV27 to TRBJ1-2; a weak D match, TRBD1 (6 bases). The CDR3 is 16 residues long. Germline values: CDR1 MNHEY, CDR2 SMNVEV (reference sequence). V was pared by 6 bases and J by 0 bases, with 17 bases between. The CDR3: CASSLGWGLTNYGYTF. Here the CDR3 DNA reads TGTGCCAGCAGCCTAGGGTGGGGGCTAACTAACTATGGCTACACCTTC.

The sample holds one count of this clone. V is TRBV5-1 and J is TRBJ1-2; possible D gene TRBD1, 5 bases. V was trimmed by 0 bases and J by 0 bases, leaving 9 bases between them. CDR1 is SGHRS, CDR2 YFSETQ, per germline. The CDR3 extends over 15 amino acids. DNA of the CDR3: TGCGCCAGCAGCTTGGCAGGGCAGTCTAACTATGGCTACACCTTC. Translating gives CASSLAGQSNYGYTF.

The chain couples TRBV6-5 to TRBJ1-2; no clear D. Between the trimmed V and J ends, which lost 6 bases and 7 bases, there was a span of 15 bases. The CDR3 extends over 13 amino acids. The germline V gene encodes CDR1 MNHEY and CDR2 SVGAGI. CDR3 sequence: CASRLDWGSGYTF. The DNA of the CDR3 is TGTGCCAGCAGGCTGGACTGGGGTTCTGGCTACACCTTC.

The gene calls are TRBV6-4 and TRBJ2-1, with TRBD2 matching 11 bases. The CDR3 has 18 amino acids. V lost 6 bases to trimming and J lost 6 bases; unmatched junction nucleotides: 16. The germline V gene encodes CDR1 MRHNA and CDR2 SNTAGT. This chain's CDR3 is CASSKGSSGGSIFNEQFF. The CDR3 coding sequence is TGTGCCAGCAGCAAGGGCTCTAGCGGGGGGTCTATCTTCAATGAGCAGTTCTTC.

The V gene is TRBV6-5, the J gene TRBJ1-1; 9 nucleotides align to TRBD1. J gave up 4 bases and V 6 bases, and 9 bases lay outside the gene matches. This CDR3 region has 15 residues. The V gene's germline CDR1 is MNHEY and CDR2 SVGAGI. Written as DNA, the CDR3 is TGTGCCAGCAGGCTACCGGACAGGGGACTCACTGAAGCTTTCTTT. This translates into CASRLPDRGLTEAFF.

This clone has just a few counts. The chain couples TRBV13 to TRBJ1-1; D is unclear. Germline V gene sequence: CDR1 PRHDT, CDR2 FYEKMQ (reference sequence). V lost 1 base to trimming and J lost 0 bases, with 6 bases between them. The CDR3 covers 14 residues. The CDR3: CASSLAAVNTEAFF. CDR3 sequence (DNA): TGTGCCAGCAGCTTAGCAGCGGTGAACACTGAAGCTTTCTTT.

V is TRBV7-2 and J is TRBJ2-6; TRBD2 matches at 12 bases. Looked up from germline, CDR1 is SGHTA and CDR2 is FQGNSA. V shed 5 bases, J shed 3 bases, and the junction held 5 bases outside the gene matches. The CDR3 covers 17 residues. Here the CDR3 DNA reads TGTGCCAGCAGCCCACGACTAGCGGGGGATGGGGCCAACGTCCTGACTTTC. Residues: CASSPRLAGDGANVLTF.

This clone was found once. The gene calls are TRBV30 and TRBJ2-7; a possible D gene is TRBD2 (6 bases). Trimming removed 2 bases from V and 3 bases from J, with 11 bases in between. This CDR3 has 13 residues. The germline CDR1 and CDR2 sequences are GTSNPN and SVGIG (reference sequence). The CDR3 protein is CAWSLLGGYEQYF. The CDR3 nucleotides read TGTGCCTGGAGTCTATTGGGGGGCTACGAGCAGTACTTC. Together with reference TRBV30 and TRBJ2-7, the CDR3 gives the full variable domain: SQTIHQWPATLVQPVGSPLSLECTVEGTSNPNLYWYRQAAGRGLQLLFYSVGIGQISSEVPQNLSASRPQDRQFILSSKKLLLSDSGFYLCAWSLLGGYEQYFGPGTRLTVT.

The chain recombines TRBV5-6 with TRBJ2-1; D unresolved. Trimming pared 4 bases from V and 3 bases from J, leaving 11 bases between. This CDR3 has 14 amino acids. Germline V gene lookup returns CDR1 SGHDT and CDR2 YYEEEE. In DNA, the CDR3 is TGTGCCAGCAGCCAACTATTCCTCTACAATGAGCAGTTCTTC. It specifies CASSQLFLYNEQFF. Based on the CDR3 plus reference TRBV5-6 and TRBJ2-1, the full variable domain is DAGVTQSPTHLIKTRGQQVTLRCSPKSGHDTVSWYQQALGQGPQFIFQYYEEEERQRGNFPDRFSGHQFPNYSSELNVNALLLGDSALYLCASSQLFLYNEQFFGPGTRLTVL.

V and J are TRBV6-5 and TRBJ2-7, with D tentatively TRBD2 (6 bases). V gave up 9 bases and J gave up 7 bases, with 10 bases separating them. The CDR3 runs 10 residues. From germline, CDR1 is MNHEY and CDR2 SVGAGI. DNA for the CDR3: TGTGCCAGTCCGGCGGGGGAGCAGTACTTC. It is translated as CASPAGEQYF.

This chain uses TRBV7-2 with TRBJ2-5; D unresolved. The CDR3 has 13 residues. Germline-derived CDR1 and CDR2 are SGHTA and FQGNSA. Deletions cut 7 bases from V and 2 bases from J, with 11 bases between. DNA of the CDR3: TGTGCCAGCAACCAAAGGCGGCAAGAGACCCAGTACTTC. Translating gives CASNQRRQETQYF.

This sequence joins TRBV2 and TRBJ2-1; 12 bases fit TRBD2. V was pared by 8 bases and J by 3 bases, with 2 bases of the junction left unmatched. The CDR3 contains 14 residues. Germline V lookup: CDR1 SNHLY, CDR2 FYNNEI. The DNA of the CDR3 is TGTGCCAGCCGGACTAGCGGGGTCTACAATGAGCAGTTCTTC. Translating gives CASRTSGVYNEQFF.

This clone was seen a few times. The CDR3 loop reads CAWTLHRGYGYTF. In DNA, the CDR3 is TGTGCCTGGACATTGCACAGGGGCTATGGCTACACCTTC. The rearrangement links TRBV30 to TRBJ1-2, with 7 bases matching TRBD1. The CDR3 has 13 amino acids. J lost 4 bases, V lost 4 bases, and 6 bases had no gene match. Germline CDR1 and CDR2: GTSNPN and SVGIG (reference sequence).

The chain couples TRBV4-2 to TRBJ2-5; a possible D gene is TRBD2 (6 bases). Germline CDR1 reads LGHNA; CDR2 reads YNFKEQ. CDR3 length: 15 amino acids. The ends were cut back, 0 bases at V and 1 base at J, with 9 bases in the middle. CDR3 protein: CASSQEVAAQETQYF. The DNA of the CDR3 is TGTGCCAGCAGCCAAGAAGTAGCGGCCCAAGAGACCCAGTACTTC.